This is a list of T cell receptor beta chains from one sample in a study of shared clonotypes between healthy human individuals. Profiled with immunoSEQ multiplex PCR; TCRdb holds only in-frame clones, not every one. The data hold approximately 2.5 million clones, with 93% observed a single time. Sequenced input: naive CD4+ T cells from PBMCs. Receptor source: a man in his late teens or twenties in good health. Some clones in this sample may be carry-over from other donors' samples. The CDR3 runs from the conserved cysteine through the conserved F or W.

15 | TRBV10-1 | CASSEAGAGTDTQYF
13 | TRBV28 | CASRTTGLYGYTF
16 | TRBV5-4 | CASSRGIGTENTEAFF
15 | TRBV11-3 | CASSRQAGLTGELFF
14 | TRBV6-1 | CASSDWTKRNEQFF
14 | TRBV11-3 | CASSSGQGGTEAFF
16 | TRBV9 | CASSVAKRENTGELFF
15 | TRBV15 | CATSRRSGGEETQYF
12 | TRBV2 | CASSEELIGAFF
13 | TRBV6-1 | CASSLTGASGYTF
14 | TRBV28 | CASSRWGGWTEAFF
13 | TRBV5-4 | CASSADGPYEQYF
14 | TRBV7-3 | CASSLVFSRDEQFF
16 | TRBV19 | CASHFRGKGDLYGYTF
16 | TRBV19 | CASSAHDRVSYNEQFF
16 | TRBV5-1 | CASSLSASGGSYEQYF